The rows below give T cell receptor beta chains drawn from one sample of a study of T cell responses to AZD1222 COVID-19 vaccine. Only in-frame clones appear in the TCRdb table, and some are missing; sequencing was by immunoSEQ multiplex PCR. The data show about 110,000 clones, roughly 87% seen once. Here the sequenced sample was peripheral blood, taken on day 0 of MenACWY control vaccination. These receptors originate from an adult in good health. CDR3s include the opening cysteine and the closing phenylalanine or tryptophan. The order of the fields is CDR3 length, J gene, V gene, CDR3 protein.

>17|TRBJ1-5|TRBV4-1
CASSQDRDHGGTQPQHF
>16|TRBJ1-4|TRBV4-3
CASSQGTKYWSEKLFF
>14|TRBJ2-3|TRBV9
CASSVTGGLDTQYF
>14|TRBJ1-6|TRBV5-4
CASSATGGKSPLHF
>15|TRBJ2-5|TRBV6-2/TRBV6-3
CASSYDYRTSGTQYF
>14|TRBJ2-1|TRBV3-1/TRBV3-2
CASSQDGLAREQFF
>16|TRBJ1-5|TRBV18
CASSPPGRGSNQPQHF
>15|TRBJ1-2|TRBV7-9
CASSLFGRRPYGYTF
>14|TRBJ1-1|TRBV6-2/TRBV6-3
CASSPGGTITEAFF
>16|TRBJ1-3|TRBV24-1
CATSEATGDSGNTIYF
>13|TRBJ2-7|TRBV19
CASSNPPAYEQYF
>17|TRBJ1-6|TRBV5-1
CASSLNQRQGFNSPLHF
>13|TRBJ2-5|TRBV12-3/TRBV12-4
CASSPAGQETQYF
>15|TRBJ2-1|TRBV28
CASSSQAGGYNEQFF
>14|TRBJ2-1|TRBV7-9
CASSGAGSYNEQFF
>19|TRBJ2-2|TRBV5-1
CASSPTKRTSGGYTGELFF
>16|TRBJ2-5|TRBV7-2
CASSQAWEYLQETQYF
>16|TRBJ2-2|TRBV7-7
CASSPGTSGYTGELFF
>14|TRBJ2-3|TRBV12-5
CASGSSGNTDTQYF
>16|TRBJ1-6|TRBV7-2
CASSLNRDPYNSPLHF
>15|TRBJ1-6|TRBV28
CASSRGDRLNSPLHF
>16|TRBJ1-2|TRBV11-2
CASSSRDSSTNYGYTF
>14|TRBJ1-1|TRBV6-5
CASTPGGRGTEAFF
>15|TRBJ2-2|TRBV19
CASTRREGVNGELFF
>13|TRBJ1-5|TRBV7-2
CASSTRGNQPQHF
>14|TRBJ2-7|TRBV5-6
CASREGLPSGEQYF
>14|TRBJ1-2|TRBV28
CASTQDRGLGGYTF
>15|TRBJ1-5|TRBV6-2/TRBV6-3
CASSYTNRGNQPQHF
>15|TRBJ2-7|TRBV20-1
CSASRRALASYEQYF
>14|TRBJ2-2|TRBV11-3
CASSLEANTGELFF
>16|TRBJ1-2|TRBV18
CASSPAFDRSNYGYTF
>17|TRBJ2-3|TRBV5-4
CASSFSSGGSSTDTQYF
>16|TRBJ1-3|TRBV2
CASSEVGQVGGNTIYF
>15|TRBJ2-3|TRBV19
CASSILQGHGDTQYF
>15|TRBJ1-5|TRBV9
CASSVGGAPNQPQHF
>12|TRBJ1-3|TRBV11-2
CASSLFGNTIYF
>11|TRBJ2-7|TRBV3-1/TRBV3-2
CASSQSSEQYF
>15|TRBJ2-7|TRBV7-2
CASRSTGTSSYEQYF
>16|TRBJ2-7|TRBV14
CASSQDETGGAYEQYF
>15|TRBJ2-1|TRBV6-5
CASSYIAGTYNEQFF
>14|TRBJ2-1|TRBV29-1
CSVQRGVSANEQFF
>13|TRBJ2-7|TRBV2
CASSDRLSYEQYF
>18|TRBJ2-2|TRBV9
CASSGEWGRGTNTGELFF
>14|TRBJ2-1|TRBV3-1/TRBV3-2
CASSPRDGHNEQFF
>16|TRBJ1-6|TRBV25-1
CASSDDVRGLNSPLHF